The entry below gives a single TCR beta chain sequence along with its context. PCR employed 60 Vbeta and 13 Jbeta primers. Sequencing used immunoSEQ multiplex PCR; TCRdb keeps in-frame clones, though not all of them. The sample includes 100,000 to 150,000 clones, 70% to 80% of them seen just once. The germline CDR1 and CDR2 sequences are SGHRS and YFSETQ. V lost 3 bases and J 2 bases, leaving 14 bases between the germline ends. The CDR3 spans 15 residues. These data belong to a study of cytomegalovirus exposure and HLA in healthy donors. The sequencing input was PBMCs. V usage is TRBV5-1 and J usage is TRBJ1-2; the D gene is possibly TRBD1 (6 bases). This receptor was identified in a woman aged 40 to 50 in good health and CMV-seropositive. The CDR3 spells CASSSGELRNYGYTF. In nucleotides, the CDR3 is TGCGCCAGCAGCTCAGGGGAACTCCGCAACTATGGCTACACCTTC.